This TCR beta chain was sequenced in a study of human T cells and chemical hapten exposure. Background on the study: Among samples, TCR yields varied mainly because of small differences in pooled library volume. Broader study findings: TCRs whose frequency exceeded 1 in 1000 remained the same following DPC sensitization.

The study used a library that attached unique molecular identifiers to individual cDNA molecules. How the authors handled the data: A per-sample median of roughly 96,000 TCRs was observed, with a range of roughly 20,000 to 690,600. MiXCR, applied by TCRdb to the 5' RACE reads, yields one record per CDR3 protein. TCRdb, not the authors, supplied the V and J calls. The table shows 110,000 to 150,000 distinct CDR3 sequences, with 3.5% to 5% occurring only once. Of note for this clonotype: Its antigen is unknown.

From whole blood left unfractionated, total RNA was extracted. The CDR3 sequence is 16 residues long. The V gene lost 5 bases and the J gene lost 4 bases, with 20 bases spanning the gap. Germline-derived CDR1 and CDR2 are SGHTA and FQGNSA. The V call is TRBV7-2, the J call TRBJ1-1, with D tentatively TRBD1 (5 bases). This sequence was found in a female donor in good health. The CDR3 here is CASSPVRVAVGTEAFF. The CDR3 DNA sequence: TGTGCCAGCAGCCCGGTCAGGGTTGCGGTAGGCACTGAAGCTTTCTTT.